This T cell receptor (beta chain) comes out of a study of CD8 T cells in Susac syndrome. Through negative isolation, CD4+ and CD8+ T cells were obtained, while TEMRA cells were enriched using FACS. This CDR3 is built from 13 residues. The ends were cut back, 0 bases at V and 5 bases at J, with 5 bases in the middle. The germline V gene has CDR1 LGHNA and CDR2 YSLEER. Reverse transcription of about 0.5 to 1 ug RNA used random hexamers. One entry per CDR3 protein results from TCRdb running MiXCR on the immunoSEQ multiplex PCR reads. The data hold 85,000 to 120,000 distinct CDR3 sequences, with around 94% observed a single time.

The clonotype comes from a human donor with Susac syndrome. The sequenced sample was CD8+ T cells from PBMCs. The V and J genes are TRBV4-3 and TRBJ2-1; no clear D gene. The CDR3 region has the DNA TGCGCCAGCAGCCAAGAGGATCACAATGAGCAGTTCTTC. It encodes CASSQEDHNEQFF.